Listed below are T cell receptor beta chains from one sample, sequenced in a study of beta chain features in type 1 diabetes. Measured with immunoSEQ multiplex PCR; TCRdb has only the in-frame clones, and not every one. The sample includes about 340,000 clones, roughly 8% of them seen just once. The material sequenced was central memory CD4+ T cells from blood. These receptors all come from a woman in her late teens or twenties in good health. The CDR3 runs from the conserved cysteine through the conserved F or W. Each record gives: J gene, V gene, CDR3 length, D gene, clone size, CDR3 protein, CDR3 DNA. A D gene is named only where the DNA matches it firmly. Size values are once, few and many counts, or a class for expanded clones, and some rows have none.

TRBJ2-5 TRBV5-1 14 NA few CASSLVTSEETQYF TGCGCCAGCAGCTTGGTGACTAGTGAAGAGACCCAGTACTTC
TRBJ2-3 TRBV19 15 NA NA CASSIAALPSDTQYF TGTGCCAGTAGTATTGCGGCCCTACCCTCAGATACGCAGTATTTT
TRBJ2-3 TRBV27 14 TRBD2 many CASSLLAGADTQYF TGTGCCAGCAGTTTGCTAGCGGGGGCAGATACGCAGTATTTT
TRBJ1-5 TRBV4-3 16 NA few CASSQEVGHSNQPQHF TGCGCCAGCAGCCAAGAAGTGGGGCATAGCAATCAGCCCCAGCATTTT
TRBJ2-7 TRBV25-1 14 NA few CASSNQGPSYEQYF TGTGCCAGCAGCAATCAGGGGCCCTCCTACGAGCAGTACTTC
TRBJ2-2 TRBV19 14 NA few CASRLGSNTGELFF TGTGCCAGTAGGCTCGGTTCCAACACCGGGGAGCTGTTTTTT
TRBJ1-1 TRBV7-9 13 NA few CASSFGLNTEAFF TGTGCCAGCAGCTTTGGCCTAAACACTGAAGCTTTCTTT
TRBJ2-5 TRBV18 15 NA few CASSPPNRLQETQYF TGTGCCAGCTCACCACCTAACCGGCTGCAAGAGACCCAGTACTTC
TRBJ2-5 TRBV11-2 14 NA few CASSLGVAEETQYF TGTGCCAGCAGCTTAGGAGTAGCGGAAGAGACCCAGTACTTC
TRBJ2-7 TRBV29-1 13 TRBD2 few CSVETGGSYEQYF TGCAGCGTTGAAACGGGAGGGTCATACGAGCAGTACTTC
TRBJ2-1 TRBV5-1 19 TRBD2 few CASSEGPGLAGGSNNEQFF TGCGCCAGCAGCGAGGGTCCGGGACTAGCGGGAGGATCTAACAATGAGCAGTTCTTC
TRBJ1-2 TRBV5-4 15 NA few CASSLQFGINYGYTF TGTGCCAGCAGCTTACAATTCGGAATAAACTATGGCTACACCTTC
TRBJ2-1 TRBV5-4 13 NA few CASSLDSYNEQFF TGTGCCAGCAGCTTGGACTCCTACAATGAGCAGTTCTTC
TRBJ2-7 TRBV7-9 19 NA few CASSFLGGGGRRAPYEQYF TGTGCCAGCAGCTTCCTGGGCGGCGGTGGGAGGCGGGCGCCCTACGAGCAGTACTTC
TRBJ2-3 TRBV18 12 NA NA CASSPVSDTQYF TGTGCCAGCTCACCAGTTTCAGATACGCAGTATTTT
TRBJ2-1 TRBV19 14 NA many CASSISGAYNEQFF TGTGCCAGTAGTATTAGCGGCGCCTACAATGAGCAGTTCTTC
TRBJ2-7 TRBV16 18 TRBD2 NA CASSQIAKAGQAGYEQYF TGTGCCAGCAGCCAAATCGCCAAAGCGGGGCAAGCGGGTTACGAGCAGTACTTC